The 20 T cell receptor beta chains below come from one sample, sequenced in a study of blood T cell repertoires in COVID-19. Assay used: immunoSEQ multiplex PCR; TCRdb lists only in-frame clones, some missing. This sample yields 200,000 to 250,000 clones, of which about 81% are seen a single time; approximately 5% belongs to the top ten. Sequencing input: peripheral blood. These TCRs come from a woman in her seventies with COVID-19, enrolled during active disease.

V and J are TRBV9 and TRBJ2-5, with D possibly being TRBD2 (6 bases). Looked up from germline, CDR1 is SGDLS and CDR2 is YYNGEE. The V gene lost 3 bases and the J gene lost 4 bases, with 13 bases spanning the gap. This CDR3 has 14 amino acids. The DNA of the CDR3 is TGTGCCAGCAGCGACGAGGGGACTCTAGAGACCCAGTACTTC. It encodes CASSDEGTLETQYF.

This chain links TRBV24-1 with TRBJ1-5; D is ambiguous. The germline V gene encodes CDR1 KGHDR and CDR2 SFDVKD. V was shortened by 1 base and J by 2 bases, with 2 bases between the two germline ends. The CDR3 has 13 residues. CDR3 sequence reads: CATSDFGNQPQHF. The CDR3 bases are TGTGCCACCAGTGATTTCGGCAATCAGCCCCAGCATTTT.

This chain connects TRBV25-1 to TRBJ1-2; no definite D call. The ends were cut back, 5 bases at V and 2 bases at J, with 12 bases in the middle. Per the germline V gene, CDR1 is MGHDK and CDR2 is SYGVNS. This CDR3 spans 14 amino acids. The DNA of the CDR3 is TGTGCCAGCAGTCCGAGCCGTATCAACTATGGCTACACCTTC. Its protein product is CASSPSRINYGYTF.

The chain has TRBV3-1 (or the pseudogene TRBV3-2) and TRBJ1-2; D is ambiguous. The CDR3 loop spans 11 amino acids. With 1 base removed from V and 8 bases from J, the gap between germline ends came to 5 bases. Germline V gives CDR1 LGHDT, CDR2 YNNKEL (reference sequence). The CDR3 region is CASSQGRGYTF. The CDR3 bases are TGTGCCAGCAGCCAAGGGCGGGGCTACACCTTC.

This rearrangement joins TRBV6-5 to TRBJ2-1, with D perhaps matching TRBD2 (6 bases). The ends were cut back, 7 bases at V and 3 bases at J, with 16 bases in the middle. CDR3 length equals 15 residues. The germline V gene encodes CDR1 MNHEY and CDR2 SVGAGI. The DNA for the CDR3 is TGTGCCAGCACCCCGACCGGGACTGTCTACAATGAGCAGTTCTTC. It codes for CASTPTGTVYNEQFF.

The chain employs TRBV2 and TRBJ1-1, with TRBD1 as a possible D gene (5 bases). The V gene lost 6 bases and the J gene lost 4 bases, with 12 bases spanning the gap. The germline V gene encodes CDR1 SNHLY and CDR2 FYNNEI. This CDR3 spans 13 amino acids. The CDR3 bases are TGTGCCAGCAGGGGGCAGGGTATCACTGAAGCTTTCTTT. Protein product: CASRGQGITEAFF.

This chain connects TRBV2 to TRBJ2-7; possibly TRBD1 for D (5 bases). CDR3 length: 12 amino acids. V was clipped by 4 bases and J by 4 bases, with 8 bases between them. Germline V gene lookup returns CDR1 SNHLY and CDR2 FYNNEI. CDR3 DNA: TGTGCCAGCAGTGGACAGCTATACGAGCAGTACTTC. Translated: CASSGQLYEQYF.

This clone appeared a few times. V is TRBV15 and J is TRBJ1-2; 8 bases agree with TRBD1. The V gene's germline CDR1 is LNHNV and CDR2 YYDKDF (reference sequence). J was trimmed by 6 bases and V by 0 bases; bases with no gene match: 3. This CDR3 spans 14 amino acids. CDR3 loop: CATSRDSTGDGYTF. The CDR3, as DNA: TGTGCCACCAGCAGAGATTCGACAGGGGATGGCTACACCTTC.

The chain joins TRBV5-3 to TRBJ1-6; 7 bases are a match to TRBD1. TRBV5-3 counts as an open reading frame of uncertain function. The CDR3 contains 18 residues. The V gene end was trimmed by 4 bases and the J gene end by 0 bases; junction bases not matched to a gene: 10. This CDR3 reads CARSEGTVLSSYNSPLHF. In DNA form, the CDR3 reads TGTGCCAGAAGCGAGGGGACAGTTCTTAGCTCCTATAATTCACCCCTCCACTTT.

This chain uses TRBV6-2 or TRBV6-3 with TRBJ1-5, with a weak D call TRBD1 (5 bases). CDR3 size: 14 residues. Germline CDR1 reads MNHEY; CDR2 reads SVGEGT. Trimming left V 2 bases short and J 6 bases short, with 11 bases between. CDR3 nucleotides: TGTGCCAGCAGTTACCCGGGACTCTCTCAGCCCCAGCATTTT. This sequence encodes CASSYPGLSQPQHF.

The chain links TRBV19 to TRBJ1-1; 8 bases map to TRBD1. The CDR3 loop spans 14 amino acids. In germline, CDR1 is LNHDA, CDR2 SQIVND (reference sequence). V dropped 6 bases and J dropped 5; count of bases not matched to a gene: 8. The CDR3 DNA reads TGTGCCAGTAGAAGGCAGGGGGCGCAGACTGAAGCTTTCTTT. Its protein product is CASRRQGAQTEAFF.

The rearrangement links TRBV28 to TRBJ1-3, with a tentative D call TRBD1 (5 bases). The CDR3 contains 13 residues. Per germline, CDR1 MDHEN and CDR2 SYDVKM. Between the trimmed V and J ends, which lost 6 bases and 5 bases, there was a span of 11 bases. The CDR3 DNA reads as TGTGCCAGCAGGGGGGGGATCCGAAACACCATATATTTT. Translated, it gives CASRGGIRNTIYF.

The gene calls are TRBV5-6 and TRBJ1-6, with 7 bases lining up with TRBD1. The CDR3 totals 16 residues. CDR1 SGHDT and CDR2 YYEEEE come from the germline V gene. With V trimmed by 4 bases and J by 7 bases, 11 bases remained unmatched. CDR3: CASSPVGQGGNSPLHF. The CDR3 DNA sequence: TGTGCCAGCAGCCCCGTGGGGCAGGGGGGCAATTCACCCCTCCACTTT.

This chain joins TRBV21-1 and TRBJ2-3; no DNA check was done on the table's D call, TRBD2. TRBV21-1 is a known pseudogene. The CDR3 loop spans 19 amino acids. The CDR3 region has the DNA TGTGCCAGCAGCTGTTGGATACGCCTAGCGCGCGTATCTACAGATACGCAGTATTTT. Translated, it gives CASSCWIRLARVSTDTQYF.

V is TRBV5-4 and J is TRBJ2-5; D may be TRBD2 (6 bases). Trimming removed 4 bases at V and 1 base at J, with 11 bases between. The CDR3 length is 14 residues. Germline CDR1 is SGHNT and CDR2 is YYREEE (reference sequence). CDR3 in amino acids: CASSHGGTQETQYF. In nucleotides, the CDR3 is TGTGCCAGCAGCCATGGCGGGACCCAAGAGACCCAGTACTTC.

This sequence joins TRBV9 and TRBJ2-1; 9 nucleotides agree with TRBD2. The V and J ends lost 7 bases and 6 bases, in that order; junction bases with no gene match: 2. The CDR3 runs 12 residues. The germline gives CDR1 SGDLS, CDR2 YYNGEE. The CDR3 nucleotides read TGTGCCAGCGCTAGCGGGACCAATGAGCAGTTCTTC. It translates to CASASGTNEQFF. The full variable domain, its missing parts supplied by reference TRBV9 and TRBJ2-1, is DSGVTQTPKHLITATGQRVTLRCSPRSGDLSVYWYQQSLDQGLQFLIQYYNGEERAKGNILERFSAQQFPDLHSELNLSSLELGDSALYFCASASGTNEQFFGPGTRLTVL.

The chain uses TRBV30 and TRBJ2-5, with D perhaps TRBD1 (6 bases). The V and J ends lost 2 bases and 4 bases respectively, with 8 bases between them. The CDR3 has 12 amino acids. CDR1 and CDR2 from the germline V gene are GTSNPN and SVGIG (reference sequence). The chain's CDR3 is CAWSLRGETQYF. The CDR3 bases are TGTGCCTGGAGTCTCAGGGGAGAGACCCAGTACTTC.

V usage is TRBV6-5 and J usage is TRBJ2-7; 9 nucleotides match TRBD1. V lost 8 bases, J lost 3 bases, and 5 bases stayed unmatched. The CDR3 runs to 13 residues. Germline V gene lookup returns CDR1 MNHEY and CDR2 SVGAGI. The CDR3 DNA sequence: TGTGCCAGCGGACTGGACAGGGGCTACGAGCAGTACTTC. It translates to CASGLDRGYEQYF.

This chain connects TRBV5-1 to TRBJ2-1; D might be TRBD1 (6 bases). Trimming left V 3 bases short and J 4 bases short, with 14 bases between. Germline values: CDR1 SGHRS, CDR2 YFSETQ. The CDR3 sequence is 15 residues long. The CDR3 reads CASSSDSSRYNEQFF. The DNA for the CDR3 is TGCGCCAGCAGCTCGGACAGTTCTAGGTACAATGAGCAGTTCTTC.

CDR3 nucleotides: TGTGCCAGCAGCTTGGACTCATATAGCGAGCAGTACTTC. Amino acids: CASSLDSYSEQYF. V gene TRBV7-2 combines with J gene TRBJ2-7, with a weak D call TRBD2 (5 bases). The length of the CDR3 is 13 residues. The V gene's germline CDR1 is SGHTA and CDR2 FQGNSA. The V end was cut by 3 bases, the J end by 6 bases, with 12 bases between.